These 21 T cell receptor beta chains share one sample of origin, sequenced in a study of PD-1 blockade in classical Hodgkin lymphoma. Brentuximab vedotin exposure varied among the patients, all of whom had relapsed after autologous stem cell transplantation. Libraries were prepared by immunoSEQ multiplex PCR; TCRdb keeps only in-frame clonotypes and omits some of them. The sample lists around 20,000 clones, around 85% occurring once. This sample comprised peripheral blood mononuclear cells (PBMCs), obtained at baseline. All receptors come from a human donor with classical Hodgkin lymphoma.

This clone was observed a handful of times. The V and J genes are TRBV9 and TRBJ2-2; possibly TRBD2 for D (6 bases). Per germline, CDR1 SGDLS and CDR2 YYNGEE. Deletions cut 1 base from V and 4 bases from J, with 14 bases between. The CDR3 has 16 residues. CDR3 nucleotide sequence: TGTGCCAGCAGCGTATACGCGGGGCGAGGCACCGGGGAGCTGTTTTTT. This translates into CASSVYAGRGTGELFF.

The chain uses TRBV5-1 and TRBJ2-2, with 7 bases fitting TRBD2. V lost 2 bases, J lost 6 bases, and 1 base stayed unmatched. CDR3 length: 13 residues. From germline, CDR1 is SGHRS and CDR2 YFSETQ. CDR3 DNA sequence: TGCGCCAGCAGCTTCCGGGAGGCCGGGGAGCTGTTTTTT. It yields the protein CASSFREAGELFF.

V and J are TRBV5-1 and TRBJ2-5; 7 bases line up with TRBD1. V dropped 4 bases and J dropped 1; count of bases not matched to a gene: 10. CDR3 length: 16 amino acids. Germline assignment: CDR1 SGHRS and CDR2 YFSETQ. CDR3 in amino acids: CASSDQNRGIQETQYF. CDR3 DNA: TGCGCCAGCAGCGATCAAAACAGGGGAATCCAAGAGACCCAGTACTTC.

The chain joins TRBV28 to TRBJ2-2; 8 bases match TRBD1. CDR3 length: 15 residues. Losses at the gene ends were 5 bases for V and 5 bases for J; bases not matched to a gene: 7. Per germline, CDR1 MDHEN and CDR2 SYDVKM. The CDR3 coding sequence is TGTGCCAGCAGTCCAACGACAGGGGTGACCGGGGAGCTGTTTTTT. Translated, it gives CASSPTTGVTGELFF.

The chain has TRBV7-9 and TRBJ2-1; D is possibly TRBD1 (5 bases). The CDR3 covers 16 residues. Trimming cost V 1 base and J 5 bases, with 15 bases left between them. Germline V gene data show CDR1 as SEHNR and CDR2 as FQNEAQ (reference sequence). CDR3 sequence reads: CASSLVSTRQNNEQFF. For the CDR3, the DNA is TGTGCCAGCAGCTTAGTTAGCACCAGACAGAACAATGAGCAGTTCTTC.

The V and J genes are TRBV10-3 and TRBJ2-3; 9 nucleotides align to TRBD2. This CDR3 comprises 15 residues. The germline gives CDR1 ENHRY, CDR2 SYGVKD. V was pared by 4 bases and J by 4 bases, with 6 bases of the junction left unmatched. CDR3 bases: TGTGCCATCAGTGGCGCGGGGGGGCGCGCAGATACGCAGTATTTT. It codes for CAISGAGGRADTQYF.

The chain uses TRBV2 and TRBJ2-3; D is perhaps TRBD2 (6 bases). CDR1 SNHLY and CDR2 FYNNEI come from the germline V gene. Trimming removed 1 base at V and 5 bases at J, with 19 bases between. CDR3 length: 17 residues. The CDR3 DNA follows: TGTGCCAGCAGTGAAGGGTGGCTGGGGGGTATGAAAGATACGCAGTATTTT. It codes for CASSEGWLGGMKDTQYF.

This chain links TRBV9 with TRBJ1-4, with 7 bases fitting TRBD1. The germline gives CDR1 SGDLS, CDR2 YYNGEE. The CDR3 is made up of 17 amino acids. The V and J ends lost 2 bases and 5 bases, in that order; junction bases with no gene match: 12. CDR3 region: CASSVGQAALSNEKLFF. The CDR3 DNA sequence: TGTGCCAGCAGCGTTGGACAGGCCGCCTTATCGAATGAAAAACTGTTTTTT.

The V gene is TRBV5-4, the J gene TRBJ1-1; D not resolved. The germline V and J ends were trimmed by 0 bases and 5 bases, with 5 bases remaining between them. Germline CDR1 is SGHNT and CDR2 is YYREEE (reference sequence). The CDR3 sequence is 12 residues long. The CDR3 bases are TGTGCCAGCAGCTTGGAGGGAACTGAAGCTTTCTTT. Translation gives CASSLEGTEAFF.

V usage is TRBV11-2 and J usage is TRBJ2-2; unclear D gene. V lost 5 bases and J 3 bases, leaving 7 bases between the germline ends. The CDR3 is 13 amino acids. Germline-derived CDR1 and CDR2 are SGHAT and FQNNGV. CDR3: CASSVTDTGELFF. The CDR3, as DNA: TGTGCCAGCAGCGTCACGGACACCGGGGAGCTGTTTTTT.

The chain links TRBV28 to TRBJ1-4, with 7 positions matching TRBD1. The J segment lost 5 bases and the V segment lost 3 bases, leaving 9 bases of the junction unmatched. The CDR3 is 16 residues long. Germline V gene sequence: CDR1 MDHEN, CDR2 SYDVKM. The CDR3 sequence is CASSFLRTGANEKLFF. In DNA form, the CDR3 reads TGTGCCAGCAGTTTCCTAAGGACAGGAGCAAATGAAAAACTGTTTTTT.

V usage is TRBV6-6 and J usage is TRBJ2-7; no firm D call. V lost 6 bases and J lost 7, with 7 bases in between. The CDR3 contains 10 residues. From germline, CDR1 is MNHNY and CDR2 SVGAGI (reference sequence). The CDR3 protein is CASSPWEQYF. As DNA, the CDR3 is TGTGCCAGCAGCCCTTGGGAGCAGTACTTC.

This chain uses TRBV5-1 with TRBJ1-6; tentatively, D is TRBD1 (5 bases). The CDR3 is made up of 15 amino acids. V lost 5 bases and J 6 bases, leaving 15 bases between the germline ends. Germline-derived CDR1 and CDR2 are SGHRS and YFSETQ. In DNA, the CDR3 is TGCGCCAGCAGACCCGGGACCTCGTCTAATTCACCCCTCCACTTT. It is translated as CASRPGTSSNSPLHF.

The gene calls are TRBV28 and TRBJ2-5, with 8 positions matching TRBD1. CDR3 length: 13 residues. From germline, CDR1 is MDHEN and CDR2 SYDVKM. V lost 8 bases, J lost 9 bases, and 11 bases stayed unmatched. The CDR3, as DNA: TGTGCCAGCGGTACAGGGGGTCCGGGTGCCCAGTACTTC. Translated, it gives CASGTGGPGAQYF. Full variable domain (remainder filled in from reference TRBV28 and TRBJ2-5): DVKVTQSSRYLVKRTGEKVFLECVQDMDHENMFWYRQDPGLGLRLIYFSYDVKMKEKGDIPEGYSVSREKKERFSLILESASTNQTSMYLCASGTGGPGAQYFGPGTRLLVL.

The rearrangement uses TRBV4-1 and TRBJ2-7, with D possibly TRBD2 on 7 matching bases. This CDR3 spans 17 amino acids. The germline CDR1 and CDR2 sequences are MGHRA and YSYEKL. Trimming shortened V by 2 bases and J by 0 bases, and 17 bases separated the two germline ends. The CDR3 coding sequence is TGCGCCAGCAGCCAACCTACCGAGGGGGGGAACTCCTACGAGCAGTACTTC. Residues: CASSQPTEGGNSYEQYF.

The chain is built from TRBV27 and TRBJ2-1; 13 positions agree with TRBD2. V was clipped by 5 bases and J by 7 bases; unmatched bases: 8. Germline loops: CDR1 MNHEY, CDR2 SMNVEV (reference sequence). The CDR3 sequence is 16 residues long. For the CDR3, the DNA is TGTGCCAGCAGTCAAGCTACTAGCGGGGGGGCGAATGAGCAGTTCTTC. Residues: CASSQATSGGANEQFF.

The chain is built from TRBV18 and TRBJ2-5, with D hard to call. This CDR3 region has 14 residues. Trimming shortened V by 1 base and J by 1 base, and 7 bases separated the two germline ends. Germline CDR1 KGHSH, CDR2 LQKENI. CDR3 in amino acids: CASSPRYSQETQYF. CDR3 sequence (DNA): TGTGCCAGCTCACCACGATACAGCCAAGAGACCCAGTACTTC.

The rearrangement uses TRBV5-4 and TRBJ2-2, with 9 bases fitting TRBD2. CDR1 is SGHNT and CDR2 is YYREEE in the germline V gene (reference sequence). There are 18 residues in the CDR3. The V segment lost 0 bases and the J segment 1 base; nucleotides outside the gene matches: 7. CDR3 protein: CASSLGLAEKGNTGELFF. In nucleotides, the CDR3 is TGTGCCAGCAGCTTGGGACTAGCGGAGAAGGGGAACACCGGGGAGCTGTTTTTT.

Only one count was recorded for this clone. The chain employs TRBV7-9 and TRBJ1-4; TRBD1 might be the D (5 bases). Germline loops: CDR1 SEHNR, CDR2 FQNEAQ (reference sequence). With 4 bases removed from V and 5 bases from J, the gap between germline ends came to 11 bases. This CDR3 contains 14 residues. CDR3 sequence (DNA): TGTGCCAGCAGCTCCCGACAGATAAATGAAAAACTGTTTTTT. Protein: CASSSRQINEKLFF. The complete variable domain, with remaining parts taken from reference TRBV7-9 and TRBJ1-4, reads DTGVSQNPRHKITKRGQNVTFRCDPISEHNRLYWYRQTLGQGPEFLTYFQNEAQLEKSRLLSDRFSAERPKGSFSTLEIQRTEQGDSAMYLCASSSRQINEKLFFGSGTQLSVL.

J is TRBJ1-1 and V is TRBV30; TRBD1 agrees at 8 bases. Unmatched junction bases numbered 5, after V lost 4 bases and J lost 4 bases. The length of the CDR3 is 13 residues. Per the germline V gene, CDR1 is GTSNPN and CDR2 is SVGIG (reference sequence). The CDR3 here is CAWTRGRGTEAFF. The CDR3 coding sequence is TGTGCCTGGACCAGGGGGCGCGGCACTGAAGCTTTCTTT. Supplemented by reference TRBV30 and TRBJ1-1, the full variable domain reads SQTIHQWPATLVQPVGSPLSLECTVEGTSNPNLYWYRQAAGRGLQLLFYSVGIGQISSEVPQNLSASRPQDRQFILSSKKLLLSDSGFYLCAWTRGRGTEAFFGQGTRLTVV.

The chain is built from TRBV6-6 and TRBJ2-7; 9 bases agree with TRBD1. The germline CDR1 and CDR2 sequences are MNHNY and SVGAGI (reference sequence). V lost 4 bases to trimming and J lost 5 bases; unmatched junction nucleotides: 9. The CDR3 consists of 15 residues. This chain's CDR3 is CASSSADRGGDEQYF. The DNA of the CDR3 is TGTGCCAGCAGTTCCGCGGACAGGGGTGGAGACGAGCAGTACTTC.